One and the same sample provided the 8 T cell receptor beta chains below, sequenced in a study of identical twins. TCRdb independently ran MiXCR on the 5' RACE reads; one entry per CDR3 protein. The data show around 960,000 distinct CDR3 sequences, 9% to 15% seen once. This sample also belongs to another study, concerning yellow fever vaccine responses in identical twins.

The sequencing sample was made of PBMCs. Source of these receptors: a woman aged 18-29 years in good health.

The rearrangement joins TRBV6-1 to TRBJ2-3, with TRBD2 identical over 11 bases. Trimming took 8 bases from V and 5 from J; bases not matched to a gene: 9. The CDR3 consists of 15 residues. Germline lookup yields CDR1 MNHNS and CDR2 SASEGT. In DNA, the CDR3 is TGTGCCAGCGCCCAACTAGCGGGAGAGCGAGATACGCAGTATTTT. Residues: CASAQLAGERDTQYF.

This clonotype was seen only a few times. The chain has TRBV2 and TRBJ2-5, with 9 bases aligning to TRBD1. CDR1 and CDR2 from the germline V gene are SNHLY and FYNNEI. Trimming removed 4 bases from V and 2 bases from J; junction bases left unmatched: 5. This CDR3 contains 15 residues. The CDR3 loop reads CASSGGQGRQETQYF. CDR3 DNA sequence: TGTGCCAGCAGTGGAGGACAGGGGCGACAAGAGACCCAGTACTTC.

This clonotype has ten or more counts. This chain connects TRBV10-3 to TRBJ1-5; 9 nucleotides line up with TRBD1. Germline trimming cut 5 bases from V and 2 bases from J; bases unmatched to any gene: 1. CDR3 size: 14 residues. The germline CDR1 and CDR2 sequences are ENHRY and SYGVKD. CDR3 residues: CAISRTGGNQPQHF. CDR3 nucleotides: TGTGCCATCAGTAGGACAGGGGGCAATCAGCCCCAGCATTTT.

This clonotype has just a few counts. The gene calls are TRBV6-5 and TRBJ1-1; D not resolved. This CDR3 has 14 amino acids. Germline CDR1 reads MNHEY; CDR2 reads SVGAGI. The V end lost 2 bases, the J end lost 1 base, and 8 bases lay between the germline ends. CDR3 nucleotide sequence: TGTGCCAGCAGTTACGACCCGGGGAACACTGAAGCTTTCTTT. Protein product: CASSYDPGNTEAFF.

There are many counts of this clonotype. This chain uses TRBV12-3 or TRBV12-4 with TRBJ2-2; D is undetermined. Trimming cost V 5 bases and J 0 bases, with 7 bases left between them. The CDR3 contains 14 residues. The CDR3 is CASSHPSNTGELFF. The CDR3 region has the DNA TGTGCCAGCAGTCACCCCTCGAACACCGGGGAGCTGTTTTTT.

This clonotype was counted at least ten times. The chain employs TRBV4-1 and TRBJ2-3; possible D gene TRBD2, 6 bases. The germline V gene encodes CDR1 MGHRA and CDR2 YSYEKL. The CDR3 loop spans 15 amino acids. V lost 2 bases to trimming and J lost 0 bases, with 9 bases between them. DNA of the CDR3: TGCGCCAGCAGCCAAACTAGCTACAGCACAGATACGCAGTATTTT. This encodes CASSQTSYSTDTQYF.

In its sample, this clonotype was seen a few times. The chain uses TRBV7-8 and TRBJ2-1; 11 nucleotides line up with TRBD2. CDR3 length equals 17 residues. The V segment lost 2 bases and the J segment 3 bases; nucleotides outside the gene matches: 6. Germline loops: CDR1 SGHVS, CDR2 FQNEAQ. CDR3 bases: TGTGCCAGCAGCTTACATGAGACTAGCGGGGACTACAATGAGCAGTTCTTC. The encoded protein is CASSLHETSGDYNEQFF.

This clonotype was detected only a few times. The V gene is TRBV18, the J gene TRBJ2-7, with D tentatively TRBD1 or TRBD2 (5 bases each). With 4 bases removed from V and 2 bases from J, the gap between germline ends came to 12 bases. The CDR3 is 14 amino acids. CDR1 KGHSH and CDR2 LQKENI come from the germline V gene. The CDR3: CASSLRDGAYEQYF. The CDR3, as DNA: TGTGCCAGCTCACTCCGGGACGGAGCCTACGAGCAGTACTTC.